The present entry profiles one T cell receptor beta chain with its context. V lost 6 bases, J lost 12 bases, and 17 bases lay in between. The CDR3 is made up of 13 amino acids. Germline CDR1 SGHAT, CDR2 FQNNGV. Clones were sequenced by immunoSEQ multiplex PCR, and TCRdb holds only the in-frame ones, with some missing. Of 95,000 to 150,000 clones listed, more than 70% were seen once; the top ten hold just under 3%. This entry belongs to a study of control samples from healthy donors and cancer patients. V and J are TRBV11-2 and TRBJ1-4; D ambiguous. This TCR derives from a man between 60 and 75 years old in good health. The specimen sequenced was blood. The DNA of the CDR3 is TGTGCCAGCAGGAGAGGGCCTAATGAGGAACTGTTTTTT. Its protein is CASRRGPNEELFF. The full variable domain, with the rest looked up from reference TRBV11-2 and TRBJ1-4, is EAGVAQSPRYKIIEKRQSVAFWCNPISGHATLYWYQQILGQGPKLLIQFQNNGVVDDSQLPKDRFSAERLKGVDSTLKIQPAKLEDSAVYLCASRRGPNEELFFGSGTQLSVL.